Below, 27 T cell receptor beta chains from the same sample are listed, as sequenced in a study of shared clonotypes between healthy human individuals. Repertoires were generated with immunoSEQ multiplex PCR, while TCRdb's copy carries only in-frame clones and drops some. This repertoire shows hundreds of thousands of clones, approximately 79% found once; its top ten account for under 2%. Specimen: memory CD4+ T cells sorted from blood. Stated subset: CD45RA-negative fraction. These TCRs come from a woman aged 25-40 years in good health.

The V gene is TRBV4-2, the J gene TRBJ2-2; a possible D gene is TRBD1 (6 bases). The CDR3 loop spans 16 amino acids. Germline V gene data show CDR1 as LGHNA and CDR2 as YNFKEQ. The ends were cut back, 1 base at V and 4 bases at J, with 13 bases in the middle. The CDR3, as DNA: TGTGCCAGCAGCCAAGGGGTGGGGGCAGGCACCGGGGAGCTGTTTTTT. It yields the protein CASSQGVGAGTGELFF.

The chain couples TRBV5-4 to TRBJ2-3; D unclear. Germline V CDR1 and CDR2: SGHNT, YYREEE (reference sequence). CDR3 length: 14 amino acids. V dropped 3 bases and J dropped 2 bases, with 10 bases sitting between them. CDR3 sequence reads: CASSSQTSTDTQYF. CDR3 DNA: TGTGCCAGCAGCTCCCAGACCTCCACAGATACGCAGTATTTT.

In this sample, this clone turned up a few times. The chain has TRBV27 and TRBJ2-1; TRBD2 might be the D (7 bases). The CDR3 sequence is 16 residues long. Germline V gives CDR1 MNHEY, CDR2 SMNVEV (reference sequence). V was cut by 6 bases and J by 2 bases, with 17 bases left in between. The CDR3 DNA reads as TGTGCCAGCAGCAAACGGGGGGCGGAACCCTACAATGAGCAGTTCTTC. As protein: CASSKRGAEPYNEQFF.

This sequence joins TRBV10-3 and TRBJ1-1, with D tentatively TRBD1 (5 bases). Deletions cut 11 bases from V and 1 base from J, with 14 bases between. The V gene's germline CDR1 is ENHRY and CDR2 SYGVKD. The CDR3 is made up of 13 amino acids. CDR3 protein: CAASTGANTEAFF. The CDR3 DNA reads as TGTGCCGCGTCAACAGGAGCGAACACTGAAGCTTTCTTT.

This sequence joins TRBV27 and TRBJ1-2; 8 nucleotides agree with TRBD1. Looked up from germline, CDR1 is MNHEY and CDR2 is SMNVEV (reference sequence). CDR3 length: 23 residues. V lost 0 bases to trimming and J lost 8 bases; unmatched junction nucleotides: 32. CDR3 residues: CASSLSPPRVGWGSGQGARGYTF. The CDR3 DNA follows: TGTGCCAGCAGTTTATCGCCACCCCGCGTGGGATGGGGGTCGGGGCAGGGGGCGAGAGGCTACACCTTC.

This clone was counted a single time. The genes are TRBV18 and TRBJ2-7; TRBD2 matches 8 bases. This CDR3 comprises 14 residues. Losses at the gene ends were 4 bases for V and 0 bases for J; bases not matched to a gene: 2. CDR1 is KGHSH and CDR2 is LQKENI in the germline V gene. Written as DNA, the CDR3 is TGTGCCAGCTCACTAGCGGGGACCTCCTACGAGCAGTACTTC. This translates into CASSLAGTSYEQYF.

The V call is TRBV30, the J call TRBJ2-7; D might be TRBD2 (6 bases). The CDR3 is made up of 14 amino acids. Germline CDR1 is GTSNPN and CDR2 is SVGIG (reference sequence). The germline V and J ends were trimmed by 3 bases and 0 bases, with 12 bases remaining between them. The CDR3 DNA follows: TGTGCCTGGAGAAAGCGGGTTCCCTCCTACGAGCAGTACTTC. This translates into CAWRKRVPSYEQYF.

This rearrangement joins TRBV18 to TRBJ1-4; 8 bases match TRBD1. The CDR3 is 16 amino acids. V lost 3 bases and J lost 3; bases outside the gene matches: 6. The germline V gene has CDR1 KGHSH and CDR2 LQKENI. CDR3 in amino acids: CASSPQGATANEKLFF. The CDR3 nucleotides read TGTGCCAGCTCACCGCAGGGGGCGACGGCTAATGAAAAACTGTTTTTT.

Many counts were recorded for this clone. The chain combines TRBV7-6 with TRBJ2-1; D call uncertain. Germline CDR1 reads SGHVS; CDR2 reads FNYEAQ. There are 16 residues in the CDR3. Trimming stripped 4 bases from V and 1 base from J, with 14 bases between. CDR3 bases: TGTGCCAGCAGCTCCCAAAGCGCGGCTTCCTACAATGAGCAGTTCTTC. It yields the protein CASSSQSAASYNEQFF.

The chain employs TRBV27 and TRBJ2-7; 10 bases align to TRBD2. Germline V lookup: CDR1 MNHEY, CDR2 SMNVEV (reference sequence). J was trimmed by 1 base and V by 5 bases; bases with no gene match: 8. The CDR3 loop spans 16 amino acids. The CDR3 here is CASSTFLAGVSYEQYF. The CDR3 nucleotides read TGTGCCAGCAGTACGTTTCTAGCGGGAGTTTCCTACGAGCAGTACTTC.

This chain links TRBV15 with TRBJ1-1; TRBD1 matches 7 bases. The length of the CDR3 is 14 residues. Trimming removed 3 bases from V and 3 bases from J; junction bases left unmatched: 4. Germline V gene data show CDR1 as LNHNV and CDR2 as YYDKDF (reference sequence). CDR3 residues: CATSRPGQDTEAFF. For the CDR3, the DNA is TGTGCCACCAGCAGGCCCGGACAGGACACTGAAGCTTTCTTT.

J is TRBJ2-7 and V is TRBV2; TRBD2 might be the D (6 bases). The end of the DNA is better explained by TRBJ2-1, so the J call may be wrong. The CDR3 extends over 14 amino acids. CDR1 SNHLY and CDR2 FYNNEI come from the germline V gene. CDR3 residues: CASSARTIGNEQFF. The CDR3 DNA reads TGTGCCAGCAGTGCCCGGACTATCGGCAATGAGCAGTTCTTC.

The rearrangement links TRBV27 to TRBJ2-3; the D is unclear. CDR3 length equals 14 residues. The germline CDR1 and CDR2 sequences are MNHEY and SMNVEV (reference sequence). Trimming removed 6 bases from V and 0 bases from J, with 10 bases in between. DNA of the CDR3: TGTGCCAGCAGACCTTACGCTAGCACAGATACGCAGTATTTT. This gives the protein CASRPYASTDTQYF.

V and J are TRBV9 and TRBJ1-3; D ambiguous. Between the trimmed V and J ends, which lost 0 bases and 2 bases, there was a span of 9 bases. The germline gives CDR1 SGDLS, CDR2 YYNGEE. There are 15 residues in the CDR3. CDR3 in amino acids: CASSVGYSAGNTIYF. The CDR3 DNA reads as TGTGCCAGCAGCGTAGGATACAGCGCTGGAAACACCATATATTTT.

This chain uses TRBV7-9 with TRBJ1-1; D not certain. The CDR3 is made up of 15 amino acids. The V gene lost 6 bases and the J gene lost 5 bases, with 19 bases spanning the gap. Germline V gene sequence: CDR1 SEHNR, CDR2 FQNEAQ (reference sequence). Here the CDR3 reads CASSIIYTGGTEAFF. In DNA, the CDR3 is TGTGCCAGCAGTATCATCTACACGGGAGGAACTGAAGCTTTCTTT.

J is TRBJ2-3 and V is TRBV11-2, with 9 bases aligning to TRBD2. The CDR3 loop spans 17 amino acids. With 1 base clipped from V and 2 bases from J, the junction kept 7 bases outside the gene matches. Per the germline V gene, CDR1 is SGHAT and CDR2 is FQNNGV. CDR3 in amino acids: CASSLAPRGRATDTQYF. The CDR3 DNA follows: TGTGCCAGCAGCTTAGCCCCCCGCGGGAGGGCCACAGATACGCAGTATTTT. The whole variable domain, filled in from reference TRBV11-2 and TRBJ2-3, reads EAGVAQSPRYKIIEKRQSVAFWCNPISGHATLYWYQQILGQGPKLLIQFQNNGVVDDSQLPKDRFSAERLKGVDSTLKIQPAKLEDSAVYLCASSLAPRGRATDTQYFGPGTRLTVL.

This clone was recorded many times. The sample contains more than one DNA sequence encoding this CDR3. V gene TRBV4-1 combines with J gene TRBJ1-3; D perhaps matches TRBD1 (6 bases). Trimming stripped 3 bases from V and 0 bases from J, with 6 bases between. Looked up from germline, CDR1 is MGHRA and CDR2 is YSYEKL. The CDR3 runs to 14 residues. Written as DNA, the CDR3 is TGCGCCAGCAGCCAGGGACACTCTGGAAACACCATATATTTT. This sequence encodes CASSQGHSGNTIYF.

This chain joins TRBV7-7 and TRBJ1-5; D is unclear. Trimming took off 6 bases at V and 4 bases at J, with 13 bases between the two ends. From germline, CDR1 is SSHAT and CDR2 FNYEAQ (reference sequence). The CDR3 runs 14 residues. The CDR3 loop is CASRRRVQNQPQHF. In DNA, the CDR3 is TGTGCCAGCAGGCGACGGGTGCAGAATCAGCCCCAGCATTTT.

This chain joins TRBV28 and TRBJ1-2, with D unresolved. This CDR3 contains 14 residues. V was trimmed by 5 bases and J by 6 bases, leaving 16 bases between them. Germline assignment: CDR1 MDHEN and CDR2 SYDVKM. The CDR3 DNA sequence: TGTGCCAGCAGTCCCTCCTGGAGTGTCCATGGCTACACCTTC. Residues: CASSPSWSVHGYTF.

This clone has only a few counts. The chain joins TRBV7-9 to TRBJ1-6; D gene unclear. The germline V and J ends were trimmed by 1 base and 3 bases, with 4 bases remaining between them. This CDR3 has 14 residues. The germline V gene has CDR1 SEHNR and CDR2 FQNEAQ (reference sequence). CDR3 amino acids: CASSLGDYNSPLHF. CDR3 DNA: TGTGCCAGCAGCTTAGGGGACTATAATTCACCCCTCCACTTT.

Written as DNA, the CDR3 is TGTGCCAGTAGCATTCAGGGGCTCAACTATGGCTACACCTTC. This translates into CASSIQGLNYGYTF. The gene calls are TRBV19 and TRBJ1-2, with D possibly TRBD1 on 6 matching bases. This CDR3 contains 14 residues. Germline V gene data show CDR1 as LNHDA and CDR2 as SQIVND (reference sequence). V shed 6 bases and J shed 2 bases, with 13 bases lying between them.

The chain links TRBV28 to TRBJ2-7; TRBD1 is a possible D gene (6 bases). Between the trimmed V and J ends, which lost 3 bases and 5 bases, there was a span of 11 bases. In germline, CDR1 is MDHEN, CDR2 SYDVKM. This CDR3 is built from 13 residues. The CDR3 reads CASSFGQTNEQYF. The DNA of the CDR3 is TGTGCCAGCAGTTTTGGACAGACCAACGAGCAGTACTTC.

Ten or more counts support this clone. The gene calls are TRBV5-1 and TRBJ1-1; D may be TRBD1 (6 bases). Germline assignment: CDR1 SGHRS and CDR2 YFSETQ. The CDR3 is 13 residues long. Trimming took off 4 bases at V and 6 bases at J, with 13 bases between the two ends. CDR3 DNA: TGCGCCAGCAGCATCCAGGGGAGTCCTGAAGCTTTCTTT. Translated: CASSIQGSPEAFF.

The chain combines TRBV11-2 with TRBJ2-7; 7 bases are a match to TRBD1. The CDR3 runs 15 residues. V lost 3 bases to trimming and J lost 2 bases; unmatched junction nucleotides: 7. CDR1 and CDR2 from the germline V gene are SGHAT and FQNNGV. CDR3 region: CASSFTGTVAYEQYF. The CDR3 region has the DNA TGTGCCAGCAGCTTTACCGGGACAGTGGCCTACGAGCAGTACTTC.

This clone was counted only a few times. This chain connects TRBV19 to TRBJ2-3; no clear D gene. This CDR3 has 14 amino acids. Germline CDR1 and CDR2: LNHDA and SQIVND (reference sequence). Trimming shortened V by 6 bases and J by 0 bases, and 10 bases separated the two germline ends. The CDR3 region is CASSRDLSTDTQYF. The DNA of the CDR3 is TGTGCCAGTAGCCGAGACTTGAGCACAGATACGCAGTATTTT.

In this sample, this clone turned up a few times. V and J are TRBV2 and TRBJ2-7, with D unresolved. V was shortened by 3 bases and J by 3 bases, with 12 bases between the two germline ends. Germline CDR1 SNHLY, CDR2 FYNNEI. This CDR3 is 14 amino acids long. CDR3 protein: CASSEPSLLYEQYF. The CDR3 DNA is TGTGCCAGCAGTGAGCCCTCCCTTCTCTACGAGCAGTACTTC.

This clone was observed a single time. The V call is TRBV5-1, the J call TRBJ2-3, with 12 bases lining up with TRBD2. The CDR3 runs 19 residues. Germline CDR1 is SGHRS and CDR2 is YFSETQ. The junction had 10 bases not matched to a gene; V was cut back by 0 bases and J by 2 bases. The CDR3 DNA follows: TGCGCCAGCAGCTTGGTTAGGCTAGCGGGAGGGAAATACACAGATACGCAGTATTTT. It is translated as CASSLVRLAGGKYTDTQYF.